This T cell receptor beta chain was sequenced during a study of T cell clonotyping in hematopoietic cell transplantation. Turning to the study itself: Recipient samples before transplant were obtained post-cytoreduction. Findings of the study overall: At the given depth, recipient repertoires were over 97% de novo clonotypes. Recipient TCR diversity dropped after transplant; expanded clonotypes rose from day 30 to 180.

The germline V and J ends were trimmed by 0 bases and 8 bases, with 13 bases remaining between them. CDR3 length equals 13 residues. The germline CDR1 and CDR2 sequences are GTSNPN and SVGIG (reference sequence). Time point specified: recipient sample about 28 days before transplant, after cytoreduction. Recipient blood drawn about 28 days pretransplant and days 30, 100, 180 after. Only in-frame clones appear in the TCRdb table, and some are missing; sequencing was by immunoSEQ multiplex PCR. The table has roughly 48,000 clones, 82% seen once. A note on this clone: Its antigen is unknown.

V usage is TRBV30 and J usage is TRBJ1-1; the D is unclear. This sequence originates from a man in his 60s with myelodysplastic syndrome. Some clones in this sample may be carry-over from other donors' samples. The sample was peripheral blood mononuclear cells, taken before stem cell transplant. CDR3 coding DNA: TGTGCCTGGAGTGTACAAATCCGCACCGAAGCTTTCTTT. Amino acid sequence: CAWSVQIRTEAFF.